This TCR beta chain was documented in a study of CD8 T cells in ankylosing spondylitis. General study points: What appeared characteristic of ankylosing spondylitis blood was a TCR beta motif of fewer than ten highly homologous variants. A subset of motif variants has previously been described in the synovial fluid and blood of reactive arthritis. CD8+ cells made up the disease-linked clones, which were relatively rare in peripheral blood. Reports say disease-linked clones showed up significantly more in matched ankylosing spondylitis synovial fluid.

Worth noting for this clonotype: No antigen is known for it.

Quantitative 5'-RACE with molecular barcodes produced the TCR beta libraries. Via MiXCR, TCRdb re-called the 5' RACE reads, giving one row per CDR3 protein. The table shows roughly 370,000 distinct CDR3 sequences, with 20% to 25% occurring only once. Material: blood, either unsorted or a sorted T cell fraction (not recorded which). The sequence was obtained from a male donor with ankylosing spondylitis.

This CDR3 is CASSLTASGSPLSDTQYF. DNA for the CDR3: TGTGCCAGCAGCTTAACGGCCAGCGGGAGTCCATTATCCGATACGCAGTATTTT. The V call is TRBV7-3, the J call TRBJ2-3, with 8 bases fitting TRBD2. This CDR3 is built from 18 residues. Germline lookup yields CDR1 SGHTA and CDR2 FQGTGA. Trimming took 0 bases from V and 6 from J; bases not matched to a gene: 14.